The 13 T cell receptor beta chains below were found in one sample sequenced in a study of T-cell memory formation after mild COVID-19 (dated by TCRdb to about 2021). To prepare the library, 5' RACE was applied. Sequenced on an Illumina NovaSeq 6000. TCRdb took the public reads, trimmed them with fastp at Q25, ran MiXCR for clone calling and kept in-frame beta chains. When rows share a CDR3 protein, they turn into one entry using the most common DNA and genes. This sample comprises around 310,000 distinct CDR3 sequences, about a sixth of them detected only once. About a fifth of the sample rests with the top ten. Material for sequencing was PBMCs or a T cell subset sorted from them (not recorded which). These receptors all stem from a man aged 18 to 29 who had mild COVID-19 (a few samples of this study predate the infection). The sample titles of this study are shuffled in the database, so cell type and time point are left out; the donor was told from shared clones.

The chain links TRBV27 to TRBJ2-3; D is uncertain. Per germline, CDR1 MNHEY and CDR2 SMNVEV (reference sequence). This CDR3 has 19 residues. The germline V and J ends were trimmed by 2 bases and 4 bases, with 25 bases remaining between them. The CDR3 spells CASSLVTPGRTVWADTQYF. As DNA, the CDR3 is TGTGCCAGCAGTTTAGTAACCCCAGGTCGCACGGTTTGGGCAGATACGCAGTATTTT.

This clonotype was detected only a few times. J is TRBJ2-2 and V is TRBV7-2; D is undetermined. CDR3 length: 12 residues. V lost 5 bases to trimming and J lost 8 bases, with 9 bases between them. The germline V gene encodes CDR1 SGHTA and CDR2 FQGNSA. The CDR3 DNA reads TGTGCCAGCAGCCCAGTGAGGGGGGAGCTGTTTTTT. Residues: CASSPVRGELFF.

The genes are TRBV4-1 and TRBJ2-5; TRBD1 agrees at 11 bases. The CDR3 is 15 residues long. CDR1 MGHRA and CDR2 YSYEKL come from the germline V gene. J gave up 6 bases and V 1 base, and 4 bases lay outside the gene matches. The chain's CDR3 is CASSQGTGGLKTQYF. The CDR3 region has the DNA TGCGCCAGCAGCCAAGGGACAGGGGGCCTAAAGACCCAGTACTTC.

V is TRBV6-1 and J is TRBJ2-7, with D possibly matching TRBD1 (5 bases). The CDR3 is 14 amino acids. Germline V gene lookup returns CDR1 MNHNS and CDR2 SASEGT. The CDR3, as DNA: TGTGCAAAGGAAGGCACAGGCCTCTCCTACGAGCAGTACTTC. Its protein product is CAKEGTGLSYEQYF.

The DNA for the CDR3 is TGTGCCAGCACCTGGGACAGAGAGACCCAGTACTTC. Protein: CASTWDRETQYF. J is TRBJ2-5 and V is TRBV6-1, with 7 positions matching TRBD1. V shed 7 bases, J shed 4 bases, and the junction held 3 bases outside the gene matches. CDR3 length: 12 amino acids. Looked up from germline, CDR1 is MNHNS and CDR2 is SASEGT.

The chain links TRBV29-1 to TRBJ1-2, with TRBD1 as a possible D gene (5 bases). V lost 0 bases, J lost 4 bases, and 9 bases lay in between. The CDR3 extends over 13 amino acids. Germline V lookup: CDR1 SQVTM, CDR2 ANQGSEA. CDR3 DNA sequence: TGCAGCGTTGAAGACAGGGATTTCTATGGCTACACCTTC. Translated, it gives CSVEDRDFYGYTF.

There are a few counts of this clonotype. The genes are TRBV9 and TRBJ2-1; 10 bases map to TRBD2. Looked up from germline, CDR1 is SGDLS and CDR2 is YYNGEE. This CDR3 spans 16 amino acids. Trimming cost V 0 bases and J 9 bases; bases outside gene matches: 9. For the CDR3, the DNA is TGTGCCAGCAGCGTAGCTTCAGCGGGGGGGCAGAGTGAGCAGTTCTTC. This gives the protein CASSVASAGGQSEQFF.

V usage is TRBV5-1 and J usage is TRBJ1-2; TRBD1 is a possible D gene (5 bases). Trimming left V 4 bases short and J 9 bases short, with 16 bases between. Per germline, CDR1 SGHRS and CDR2 YFSETQ. This CDR3 has 13 amino acids. In DNA form, the CDR3 reads TGCGCCAGCAGCCTAGCCGGGACTACACGCTACACCTTC. This codes for CASSLAGTTRYTF.

The V and J genes are TRBV6-5 and TRBJ1-1; a possible D gene is TRBD1 (5 bases). In germline, CDR1 is MNHEY, CDR2 SVGAGI. The CDR3 is 14 residues long. The V gene lost 5 bases and the J gene lost 1 base, with 11 bases spanning the gap. The CDR3 region is CASSPGGENTEAFF. The CDR3, as DNA: TGTGCCAGCAGTCCCGGGGGAGAGAACACTGAAGCTTTCTTT.

In its sample, this clonotype was seen a few times. The V call is TRBV7-2, the J call TRBJ1-1; D ambiguous. Germline CDR1 SGHTA, CDR2 FQGNSA. Trimming took off 4 bases at V and 3 bases at J, with 9 bases between the two ends. CDR3 size: 13 residues. CDR3 protein: CASSSWTDTEAFF. CDR3 nucleotide sequence: TGTGCCAGCAGCTCCTGGACGGACACTGAAGCTTTCTTT.

This clonotype occurred a few times. The chain uses TRBV6-5 and TRBJ2-2; D gene unclear. Germline values: CDR1 MNHEY, CDR2 SVGAGI. V was pared by 4 bases and J by 7 bases, with 10 bases between. The CDR3 is made up of 13 amino acids. CDR3: CASSWAAGGELFF. The CDR3 coding sequence is TGTGCCAGCAGTTGGGCCGCAGGCGGGGAGCTGTTTTTT.

The rearrangement joins TRBV20-1 to TRBJ1-5, with 9 positions matching TRBD1. This CDR3 spans 13 amino acids. CDR1 DFQATT and CDR2 SNEGSKA come from the germline V gene (reference sequence). Unmatched junction bases numbered 3, after V lost 4 bases and J lost 5 bases. Here the CDR3 DNA reads TGCAGTGCTAACAGGGGGCACGATCAGCCCCAGCATTTT. Translation: CSANRGHDQPQHF.

The V and J genes are TRBV6-2 or TRBV6-3 and TRBJ2-5; no firm D call. CDR3 length: 14 residues. Germline V gene lookup returns CDR1 MNHEY and CDR2 SVGEGT. The V and J ends lost 6 bases and 1 base respectively, with 12 bases between them. This chain's CDR3 is CASSSRKSQETQYF. As DNA, the CDR3 is TGTGCCAGCAGCTCCCGGAAGTCCCAAGAGACCCAGTACTTC.